The present TCR beta chain was sequenced within a study of T cells in Graves' hyperthyroidism and ophthalmopathy. General study findings and limits: The model forecast ophthalmopathy, anticipating it by a median roughly 6.5 months before onset.

As to this clonotype: Its target is not known.

These patients, aged 18 to 65, had recently diagnosed hyperthyroidism lasting under 2 months. Patients with uncontrolled infections, other autoimmune diseases, pregnancy or lactation were excluded. CDR1 is SGHVS, CDR2 FQNEAQ, per germline. CDR3 length: 17 amino acids. V dropped 3 bases and J dropped 4; count of bases not matched to a gene: 9. TCR beta CDR3 regions were amplified from RNA. RT-PCR in the first round (using the HTBI primer set) targeted the TCR CDR3. TCRdb reanalysed the multiplex PCR reads using MiXCR and keeps one entry per CDR3 protein. The sample includes around 350,000 distinct CDR3 sequences, over 15% of them seen just once.

The J gene is TRBJ2-6, the V gene TRBV7-8, with 7 bases fitting TRBD1. The sequencing input was blood. The clonotype was recovered from a woman in her late teens or twenties with Graves' hyperthyroidism. The CDR3 DNA sequence: TGTGCCAGCAGCTTGACACAGGGGTTGTCAGGGGCCAACGTCCTGACTTTC. Its translation is CASSLTQGLSGANVLTF.